This T cell receptor (beta chain) was identified in a study of cytomegalovirus exposure and HLA in healthy donors. V was cut by 3 bases and J by 8 bases, with 25 bases left in between. Germline values: CDR1 LNHNV, CDR2 YYDKDF (reference sequence). CDR3 length equals 17 residues. 60 Vbeta and 13 Jbeta primers were used in PCR. The table came from immunoSEQ multiplex PCR; TCRdb's copy has only in-frame clones and leaves some out. This table lists tens of thousands of clones. Study-level results: Several of the most significant clusters appeared linked to common viral pathogens, based on a later analysis.

A word on this clone: Its antigen is not identified.

Sequenced input: PBMCs. The J gene is TRBJ1-2, the V gene TRBV15; D might be TRBD1 (6 bases). The source of this sequence is a woman aged 30 to 39 in good health and CMV-seronegative. The CDR3 spells CATSRSRGGNYGYGYTF. The CDR3 DNA reads TGTGCCACCAGCAGGTCGAGGGGGGGCAACTATGGCTACGGCTACACCTTC.